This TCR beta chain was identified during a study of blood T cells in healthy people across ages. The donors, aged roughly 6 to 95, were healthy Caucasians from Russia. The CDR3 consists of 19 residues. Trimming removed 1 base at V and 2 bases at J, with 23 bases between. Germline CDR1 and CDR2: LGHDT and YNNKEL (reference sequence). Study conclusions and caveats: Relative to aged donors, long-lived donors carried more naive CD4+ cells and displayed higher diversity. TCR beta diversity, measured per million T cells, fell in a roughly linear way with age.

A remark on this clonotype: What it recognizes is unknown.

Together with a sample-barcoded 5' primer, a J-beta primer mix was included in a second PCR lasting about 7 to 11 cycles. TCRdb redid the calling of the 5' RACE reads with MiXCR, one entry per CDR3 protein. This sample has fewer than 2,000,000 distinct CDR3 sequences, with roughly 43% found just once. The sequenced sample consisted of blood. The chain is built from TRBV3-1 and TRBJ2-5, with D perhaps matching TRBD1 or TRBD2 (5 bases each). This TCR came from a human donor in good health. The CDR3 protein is CASSQVGSSTGREQETQYF. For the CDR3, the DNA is TGTGCCAGCAGCCAAGTGGGGAGCAGTACGGGACGAGAGCAAGAGACCCAGTACTTC.